This entry lists 9 T cell receptor beta chains sequenced from one sample in a study of T cell responses to AZD1222 COVID-19 vaccine. TCRdb's table, derived via immunoSEQ multiplex PCR, lists solely in-frame clones and lacks some. The sample carries some 190,000 clones, around 94% recorded once. The specimen comprised peripheral blood, sampled 28 days after the second dose of the MenACWY control vaccine. These receptors were taken from an adult who received the MenACWY meningococcal vaccine as a control.

The J gene is TRBJ1-5, the V gene TRBV6-5; D is perhaps TRBD1 (6 bases). This CDR3 region has 16 residues. The V end lost 4 bases, the J end lost 2 bases, and 15 bases lay between the germline ends. The germline V gene encodes CDR1 MNHEY and CDR2 SVGAGI. In DNA form, the CDR3 reads TGTGCCAGCAGTTCCGAGACAGGAAGCCGCAATCAGCCCCAGCATTTT. It codes for CASSSETGSRNQPQHF.

The J gene is TRBJ2-2, the V gene TRBV6-6, with TRBD2 matching 9 bases. Trimming at V came to 1 base and at J to 4 bases, leaving 1 base not matched to a gene. Germline V gene data show CDR1 as MNHNY and CDR2 as SVGAGI (reference sequence). The length of the CDR3 is 15 residues. The CDR3 coding sequence is TGTGCCAGCAGTTACTTTAGCGGGGGCACCGGGGAGCTGTTTTTT. This sequence encodes CASSYFSGGTGELFF.

This chain uses TRBV28 with TRBJ1-6; 7 nucleotides match TRBD1. V lost 2 bases and J lost 2; bases outside the gene matches: 6. The CDR3 length is 17 residues. Per germline, CDR1 MDHEN and CDR2 SYDVKM. The CDR3 is CASSLLTGDPYNSPLHF. The CDR3 DNA reads TGTGCCAGCAGTTTACTAACAGGGGATCCCTATAATTCACCCCTCCACTTT.

CDR3 sequence reads: CASSGFTEAFF. Here the CDR3 DNA reads TGTGCCAGCAGTGGTTTCACTGAAGCTTTCTTT. The rearrangement uses TRBV25-1 and TRBJ1-1; D is uncertain. The germline V gene encodes CDR1 MGHDK and CDR2 SYGVNS. V dropped 4 bases and J dropped 4 bases, with 4 bases sitting between them. The CDR3 length is 11 residues.

The gene calls are TRBV10-2 and TRBJ1-3; D gene ambiguous. Germline V gives CDR1 WSHSY, CDR2 SAAADI. The CDR3 has 13 amino acids. V dropped 2 bases and J dropped 0 bases, with 2 bases sitting between them. The CDR3 DNA reads TGCGCCAGCAGTGAGAGCTCTGGAAACACCATATATTTT. The encoded protein is CASSESSGNTIYF.

The chain is built from TRBV5-8 and TRBJ2-3; tentatively, D is TRBD1 (5 bases). With 4 bases removed from V and 2 bases from J, the gap between germline ends came to 5 bases. Germline CDR1 is SGHTS and CDR2 is YDEGEE. This CDR3 region has 12 residues. CDR3 coding DNA: TGTGCCAGCAGCGGGGCCACAGATACGCAGTATTTT. Protein: CASSGATDTQYF.

The chain recombines TRBV7-9 with TRBJ1-4; tentatively, D is TRBD1 (5 bases). Between the trimmed V and J ends, which lost 4 bases and 6 bases, there was a span of 15 bases. Germline V lookup: CDR1 SEHNR, CDR2 FQNEAQ (reference sequence). The CDR3 is made up of 15 amino acids. The CDR3 region is CASSSMGDVDEKLFF. The CDR3 DNA follows: TGTGCCAGCAGCTCCATGGGGGATGTTGATGAAAAACTGTTTTTT.

The chain joins TRBV7-3 to TRBJ2-3; TRBD2 agrees at 8 bases. Germline CDR1 SGHTA, CDR2 FQGTGA. CDR3 length equals 16 residues. The junction had 8 bases not matched to a gene; V was cut back by 3 bases and J by 3 bases. The CDR3 reads CASSLSAGGATDTQYF. The CDR3 nucleotides read TGTGCCAGCAGCTTGTCTGCCGGGGGGGCGACAGATACGCAGTATTTT.

The chain carries TRBV3-1 (or the pseudogene TRBV3-2) and TRBJ2-7; the match to TRBD1 covers 9 bases. V shed 1 base, J shed 4 bases, and the junction held 5 bases outside the gene matches. The CDR3 is made up of 15 amino acids. Germline-derived CDR1 and CDR2 are LGHDT and YNNKEL (reference sequence). The CDR3: CASSQGQGVVYEQYF. The CDR3 DNA reads as TGTGCCAGCAGCCAAGGACAGGGGGTGGTTTACGAGCAGTACTTC.